These T cell receptor beta chains were read from a single sample in a study of shared clonotypes between healthy human individuals. The data were produced by immunoSEQ multiplex PCR, yet TCRdb's version contains in-frame clones alone and is incomplete. The repertoire consists of hundreds of thousands of clones, with roughly 95% occurring once and the leading ten covering 0.11%. The sequencing sample was made of naive CD8+ T cells sorted from blood. These TCRs come from a woman aged 25 to 39 in good health. The CDR3 runs from the conserved cysteine through the conserved F or W. A D gene is named only where the DNA matches it firmly. Rows give clone size only sometimes, using once, few, many, or a class for an expanded clone.

TRBV28	TRBJ2-6	.	.	TGTGCCAGCGCCGTAGTAGGGTTTCCCTCTGGGGCCAACGTCCTGACTTTC	CASAVVGFPSGANVLTF
TRBV4-2	TRBJ1-4	.	TRBD1	TGTGCCAGCAGCCTAGGACAGGGCGAGGATGAAAAACTGTTTTTT	CASSLGQGEDEKLFF
TRBV30	TRBJ2-2	.	.	TGTGCCTGGAGTGTACCAGGGACCAACACCGGGGAGCTGTTTTTT	CAWSVPGTNTGELFF
TRBV28	TRBJ1-5	.	.	TGTGCCAGCAGCCTTGGGGTAGGCAATCAGCCCCAGCATTTT	CASSLGVGNQPQHF
TRBV9	TRBJ2-2	.	.	TGTGCCAGCAGCTTGGAATCTACGAACACCGGGGAGCTGTTTTTT	CASSLESTNTGELFF
TRBV7-9	TRBJ2-7	once	.	TGTGCCAGCAGCATTAGCGAGGGAGGCGAGCAGTACTTC	CASSISEGGEQYF
TRBV5-1	TRBJ2-7	.	.	TGCGCCAGCAGCTTGGTACTAGATATCTACGAGCAGTACTTC	CASSLVLDIYEQYF
TRBV2	TRBJ2-5	.	.	TGTGCCAGCAGACAACCCAGGGGGGAGTTGGAGACCCAGTACTTC	CASRQPRGELETQYF
TRBV2	TRBJ2-1	.	.	TGTGCCAGCAGTGGGGTATATGGGAATTACAATGAGCAGTTCTTC	CASSGVYGNYNEQFF
TRBV19	TRBJ1-3	.	TRBD1	TGTGCCAGTAGTTCCGGGACAGGGGGCTTGGATGGAAACACCATATATTTT	CASSSGTGGLDGNTIYF
TRBV28	TRBJ2-7	.	TRBD1	TGTGCCAGCAGGACCCCGACAGGGATCTACGAGCAGTACTTC	CASRTPTGIYEQYF
TRBV5-6	TRBJ2-1	.	TRBD2	TGTGCCAGCAGCTTGGTGCGGGCTAGCGGGAGATCCTACAATGAGCAGTTCTTC	CASSLVRASGRSYNEQFF
TRBV27	TRBJ1-5	.	TRBD1	TGTGCCAGCAGTGAGGGACAGGACCTCCCTCAGCCCCAGCATTTT	CASSEGQDLPQPQHF
TRBV13	TRBJ2-7	.	.	TGTGCCAGCAGCCCCGGATTGGGGGGATACGAGCAGTACTTC	CASSPGLGGYEQYF
TRBV11-2	TRBJ2-7	.	.	TGTGCCAGCAGCTTAGGTGAGAGCTCCTACGAGCAGTACTTC	CASSLGESSYEQYF
TRBV11-2	TRBJ1-2	.	.	TGTGCCAGCAGCGAGGAACAGGGAACCTATGGCTACACCTTC	CASSEEQGTYGYTF
TRBV27	TRBJ2-7	once	.	TGTGCCAGCGGAGAGCGGCCCTACGAGCAGTACTTC	CASGERPYEQYF
TRBV10-2	TRBJ2-5	.	.	TGCGCCAGCAGTGAGTGGGGGAGCCAAGAGACCCAGTACTTC	CASSEWGSQETQYF
TRBV11-2	TRBJ2-7	.	.	TGTGCCAGCAGCTTAGGACAGAGCTACGAGCAGTACTTC	CASSLGQSYEQYF
TRBV28	TRBJ1-1	.	.	TGTGCCAGCAGGCCGGACGGTAGGGCCCCGAACACTGAAGCTTTCTTT	CASRPDGRAPNTEAFF
TRBV9	TRBJ2-3	once	.	TGTGCCAGCACCCGAGGTGGGAGAGCGGATACGCAGTATTTT	CASTRGGRADTQYF
TRBV5-4	TRBJ1-3	.	.	TGTGCCAGCAGTACCGACTTGAGCTCTGGAAACACCATATATTTT	CASSTDLSSGNTIYF
TRBV9	TRBJ1-2	.	.	TGTGCCAGCAGCGTAGGAACAGACTATGGCTACACCTTC	CASSVGTDYGYTF
TRBV4-1	TRBJ1-1	.	.	TGCGCCAGCAGCCAAAGGGGGGGATCTGCTGAAGCTTTCTTT	CASSQRGGSAEAFF
TRBV7-9	TRBJ2-5	.	TRBD1	TGTGCCAGCAGCTTAAGTTCAGGGGGCCTTGAAGAGACCCAGTACTTC	CASSLSSGGLEETQYF
TRBV11-2	TRBJ2-2	.	.	TGTGCCAGCAGCTTAGGGGGACTGGAGCTGTTTTTT	CASSLGGLELFF
TRBV9	TRBJ2-3	.	TRBD1	TGTGCCAGCAGCGTAGGAGGGACAGCATACACAGATACGCAGTATTTT	CASSVGGTAYTDTQYF
TRBV28	TRBJ2-5	.	TRBD2	TGTGCCAGCAGGTTTACGGGAGGGGGGGAGACCCAGTACTTC	CASRFTGGGETQYF
TRBV28	TRBJ1-5	few	.	TGTGCCAGCAGTTTTGGGGGTGATCAGCCCCAGCATTTT	CASSFGGDQPQHF
TRBV5-1	TRBJ2-7	.	.	TGCGCCAGCAGAGAGAAATCCTACGAGCAGTACTTC	CASREKSYEQYF
TRBV6-5	TRBJ2-7	.	TRBD2	TGTGCCAGCAGTTTTGGGTCTAGCGGCTACGAGCAGTACTTC	CASSFGSSGYEQYF
TRBV5-1	TRBJ1-1	.	TRBD1	TGCGCCAGCAGCTTGTTTTTTGGTGTGGACAGGGGAACTGAAGCTTTCTTT	CASSLFFGVDRGTEAFF
TRBV28	TRBJ2-1	.	TRBD2	TGTGCCAGCAGTTTCCCCGAATTTAGCGGGCACAATGAGCAGTTCTTC	CASSFPEFSGHNEQFF
TRBV2	TRBJ2-3	.	TRBD2	TGTGCCAGCAGTGCGACTAGCGGAGGGGGGTCAGATACGCAGTATTTT	CASSATSGGGSDTQYF
TRBV27	TRBJ2-7	.	.	TGTGCCAGCAGTTACCAACTTTCCTACGAGCAGTACTTC	CASSYQLSYEQYF
TRBV28	TRBJ1-5	.	.	TGTGCCAGCAGTTTTGCATTGGGGTCCATAGGGAGGAGCAATCAGCCCCAGCATTTT	CASSFALGSIGRSNQPQHF
TRBV28	TRBJ2-5	.	TRBD1	TGTGCCAGCAGCTTGGGACAGGGTATGGCCCAGTACTTC	CASSLGQGMAQYF
TRBV21-1	TRBJ1-2	.	.	TGTGCCAGCAGCAAAGAGTCGGCGGGGCCCACGGGGGGCTACACCTTC	CASSKESAGPTGGYTF
TRBV7-2	TRBJ2-3	.	TRBD2	TGTGCCAGCAGCTTGACTAGCCCAGATACGCAGTATTTT	CASSLTSPDTQYF
TRBV9	TRBJ2-5	.	.	TGTGCCAGCAGCGTAGAGGGACTGGAGCAAGAGACCCAGTACTTC	CASSVEGLEQETQYF
TRBV27	TRBJ2-3	.	TRBD2	TGTGCCAGCAGTTTGGCGGGAGTGATCGCAGATACGCAGTATTTT	CASSLAGVIADTQYF
TRBV6-5	TRBJ1-1	.	.	TGTGCCAGCGTAGGGGTCAACACTGAAGCTTTCTTT	CASVGVNTEAFF